The 5 T cell receptor beta chains reported below all come from one sample, sequenced in a study of blood T cell repertoires in COVID-19. The data were produced by immunoSEQ multiplex PCR, yet TCRdb's version contains in-frame clones alone and is incomplete. The top ten clones hold around 5.5% of a sample with a few hundred thousand clones, 84% of them seen once. Sequenced material: peripheral blood. The receptor set was obtained from a woman aged 55 to 70 who had recovered from COVID-19.

This clone was counted a few times. The V and J genes are TRBV2 and TRBJ2-7; TRBD1 aligns across 10 bases. The CDR3 covers 16 residues. Per germline, CDR1 SNHLY and CDR2 FYNNEI. After removal of 2 bases from V and 3 bases from J, the junction contained 7 bases not matched to a gene. CDR3 nucleotide sequence: TGTGCCAGCAGTGAACTGGGACAGGGGTCCCACTACGAGCAGTACTTC. Amino acids: CASSELGQGSHYEQYF. Full variable domain (rest looked up from reference TRBV2 and TRBJ2-7): EPEVTQTPSHQVTQMGQEVILRCVPISNHLYFYWYRQILGQKVEFLVSFYNNEISEKSEIFDDQFSVERPDGSNFTLKIRSTKLEDSAMYFCASSELGQGSHYEQYFGPGTRLTVT.

The CDR3 DNA follows: TGTGCCTGGAGTGCGCCATCCGGGGGTGGCACTGAAGCTTTCTTT. As protein: CAWSAPSGGGTEAFF. The chain employs TRBV30 and TRBJ1-1; TRBD1 is a possible D gene (5 bases). Germline V gene data show CDR1 as GTSNPN and CDR2 as SVGIG (reference sequence). The CDR3 length is 15 residues. V lost 1 base, J lost 4 bases, and 16 bases lay in between.

V usage is TRBV27 and J usage is TRBJ1-6, with 8 bases matching TRBD1. CDR1 MNHEY and CDR2 SMNVEV come from the germline V gene (reference sequence). V dropped 3 bases and J dropped 8; count of bases not matched to a gene: 6. The CDR3 has 15 amino acids. CDR3 in amino acids: CASSFLQGADSPLHF. DNA of the CDR3: TGTGCCAGCAGTTTTCTCCAGGGGGCGGATTCACCCCTCCACTTT.

The CDR3 DNA is TGTGCCAGCAGTCCACTTACTAGCGGCGCGAACACCGGGGAGCTGTTTTTT. It specifies CASSPLTSGANTGELFF. The chain uses TRBV27 and TRBJ2-2; 8 bases are a match to TRBD2. The CDR3 is 17 residues long. Germline-derived CDR1 and CDR2 are MNHEY and SMNVEV (reference sequence). The V segment lost 5 bases and the J segment 0 bases; nucleotides outside the gene matches: 8.

V usage is TRBV5-4 and J usage is TRBJ2-3, with D hard to call. Trimming took 4 bases from V and 0 from J, leaving 12 bases between them. Germline V gene sequence: CDR1 SGHNT, CDR2 YYREEE (reference sequence). The CDR3 covers 15 residues. CDR3 protein: CASSTRLGSTDTQYF. CDR3 bases: TGTGCCAGCAGCACCCGTCTAGGTAGCACAGATACGCAGTATTTT.